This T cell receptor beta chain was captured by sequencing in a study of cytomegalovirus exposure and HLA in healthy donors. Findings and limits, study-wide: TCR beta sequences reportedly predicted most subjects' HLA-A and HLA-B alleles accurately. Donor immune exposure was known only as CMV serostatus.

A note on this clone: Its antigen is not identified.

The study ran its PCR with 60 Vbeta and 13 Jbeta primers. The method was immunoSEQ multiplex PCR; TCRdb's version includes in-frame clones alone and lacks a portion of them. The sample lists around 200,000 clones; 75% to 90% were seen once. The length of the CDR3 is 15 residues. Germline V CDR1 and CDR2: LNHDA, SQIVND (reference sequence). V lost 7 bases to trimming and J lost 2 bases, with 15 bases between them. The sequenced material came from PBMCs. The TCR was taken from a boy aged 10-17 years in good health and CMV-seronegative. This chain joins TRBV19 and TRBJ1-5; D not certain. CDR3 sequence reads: CASTLESGGNQPQHF. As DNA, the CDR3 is TGTGCCAGTACCTTGGAGAGTGGTGGCAATCAGCCCCAGCATTTT.